This T cell receptor (beta chain) was documented in a study of breast tumors, draining lymph nodes, adjacent tissues. CDR3 size: 14 residues. After removal of 6 bases from V and 2 bases from J, the junction contained 4 bases not matched to a gene. Germline loops: CDR1 MNHNS, CDR2 SASEGT. TCRdb reprocessed the multiplex PCR reads with MiXCR, giving one entry per CDR3 protein. Of tens of thousands of distinct CDR3 sequences in the sample, around 23% were seen once. Details on this clonotype: What it binds is not known.

General study findings and limits: Data only fit, rather than demonstrated, lymph node origin of most tumor T cells. Compared with basal-like, luminal-like tumors shared significantly more repertoire with nontumor tissue. Tumors had less TCR diversity than lymph nodes, more than nontumor tissue. Most tumor T cells seemingly derive from lymph node, then expand in tumor.

This TCR came from a female donor with breast cancer. Some clones in this sample may be carry-over from other donors' samples. The chain employs TRBV6-1 and TRBJ1-5; 7 bases line up with TRBD1. The sequencing input was breast tumor tissue. CDR3 in DNA: TGTGCCAGCAGAACCGGACAGGGCAATCAGCCCCAGCATTTT. Translated: CASRTGQGNQPQHF.